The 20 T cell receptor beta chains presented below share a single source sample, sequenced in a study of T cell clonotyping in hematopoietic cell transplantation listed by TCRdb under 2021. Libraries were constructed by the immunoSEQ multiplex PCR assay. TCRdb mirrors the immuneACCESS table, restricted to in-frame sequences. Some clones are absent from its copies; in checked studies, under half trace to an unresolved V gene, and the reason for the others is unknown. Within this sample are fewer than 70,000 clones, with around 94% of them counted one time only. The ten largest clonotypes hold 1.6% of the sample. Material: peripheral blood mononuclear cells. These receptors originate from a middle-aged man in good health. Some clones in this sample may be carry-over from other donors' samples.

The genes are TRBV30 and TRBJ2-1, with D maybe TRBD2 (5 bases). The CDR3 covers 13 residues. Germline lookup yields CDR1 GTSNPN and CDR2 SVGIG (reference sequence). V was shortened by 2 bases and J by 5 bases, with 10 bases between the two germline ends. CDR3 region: CAWSRHGDNEQFF. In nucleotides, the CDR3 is TGTGCCTGGAGTCGCCACGGGGACAATGAGCAGTTCTTC.

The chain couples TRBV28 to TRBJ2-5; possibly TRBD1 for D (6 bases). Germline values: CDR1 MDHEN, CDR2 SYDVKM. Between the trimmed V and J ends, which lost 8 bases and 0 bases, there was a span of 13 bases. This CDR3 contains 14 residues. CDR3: CASGDPGDQETQYF. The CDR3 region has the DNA TGTGCCAGCGGGGACCCAGGGGACCAAGAGACCCAGTACTTC.

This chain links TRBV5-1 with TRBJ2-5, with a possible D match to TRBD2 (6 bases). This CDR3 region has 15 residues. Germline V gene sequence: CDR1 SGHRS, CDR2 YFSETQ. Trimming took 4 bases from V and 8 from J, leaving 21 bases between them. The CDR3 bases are TGCGCCAGCAGCAAGCAAGCTAGCGAACAGAGTACCCAGTACTTC. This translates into CASSKQASEQSTQYF.

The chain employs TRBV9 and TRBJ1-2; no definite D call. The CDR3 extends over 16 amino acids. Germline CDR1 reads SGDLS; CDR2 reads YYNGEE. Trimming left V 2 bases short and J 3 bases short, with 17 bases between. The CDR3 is CASSVDEDLEDYGYTF. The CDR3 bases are TGTGCCAGCAGCGTGGACGAGGACCTCGAGGACTATGGCTACACCTTC.

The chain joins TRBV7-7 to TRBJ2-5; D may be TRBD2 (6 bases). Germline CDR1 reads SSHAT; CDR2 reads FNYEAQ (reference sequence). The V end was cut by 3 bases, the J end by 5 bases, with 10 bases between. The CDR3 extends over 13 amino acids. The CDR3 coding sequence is TGTGCCAGCAGCTTGGGGGGAAGGGAGACCCAGTACTTC. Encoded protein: CASSLGGRETQYF.

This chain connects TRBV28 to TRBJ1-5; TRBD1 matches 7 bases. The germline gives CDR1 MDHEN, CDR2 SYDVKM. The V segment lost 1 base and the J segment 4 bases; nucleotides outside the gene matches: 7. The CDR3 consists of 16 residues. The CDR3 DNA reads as TGTGCCAGCAGTTTATCAACAGGGGCGCCGAATCAGCCCCAGCATTTT. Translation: CASSLSTGAPNQPQHF.

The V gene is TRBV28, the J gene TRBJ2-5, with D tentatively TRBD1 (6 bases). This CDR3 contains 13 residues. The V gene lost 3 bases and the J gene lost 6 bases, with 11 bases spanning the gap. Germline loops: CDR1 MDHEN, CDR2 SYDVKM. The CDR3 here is CASSFPQGQTQYF. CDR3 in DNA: TGTGCCAGCAGTTTCCCACAGGGTCAGACCCAGTACTTC.

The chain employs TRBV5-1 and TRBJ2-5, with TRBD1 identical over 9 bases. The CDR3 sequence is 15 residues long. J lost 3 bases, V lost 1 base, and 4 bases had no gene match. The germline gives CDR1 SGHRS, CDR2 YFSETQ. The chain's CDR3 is CASSLRGDREETQYF. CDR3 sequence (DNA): TGCGCCAGCAGCTTGCGTGGGGACAGGGAAGAGACCCAGTACTTC.

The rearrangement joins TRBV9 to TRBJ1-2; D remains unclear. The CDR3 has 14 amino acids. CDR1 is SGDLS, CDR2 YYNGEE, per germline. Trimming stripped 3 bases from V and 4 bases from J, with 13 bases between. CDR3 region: CASSASDGSYGYTF. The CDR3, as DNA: TGTGCCAGCAGCGCCTCGGACGGAAGCTATGGCTACACCTTC.

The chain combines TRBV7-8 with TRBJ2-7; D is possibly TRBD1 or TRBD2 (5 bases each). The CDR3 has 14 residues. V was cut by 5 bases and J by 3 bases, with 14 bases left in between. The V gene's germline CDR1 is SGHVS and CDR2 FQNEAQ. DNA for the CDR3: TGTGCCAGCAGCCCAACGGGACGGGGCTACGAGCAGTACTTC. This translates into CASSPTGRGYEQYF.

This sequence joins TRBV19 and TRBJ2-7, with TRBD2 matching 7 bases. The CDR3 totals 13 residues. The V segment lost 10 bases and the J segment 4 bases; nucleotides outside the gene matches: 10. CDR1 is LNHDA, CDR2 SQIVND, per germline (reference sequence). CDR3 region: CATSAGEGYEQYF. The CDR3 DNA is TGTGCCACCTCGGCGGGAGAGGGGTACGAGCAGTACTTC.

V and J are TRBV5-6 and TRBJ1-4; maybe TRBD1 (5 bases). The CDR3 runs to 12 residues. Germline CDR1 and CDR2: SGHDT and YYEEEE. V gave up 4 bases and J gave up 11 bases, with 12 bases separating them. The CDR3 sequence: CASSAAGGKLFF. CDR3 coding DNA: TGTGCCAGCAGCGCGGCGGGGGGTAAACTGTTTTTT.

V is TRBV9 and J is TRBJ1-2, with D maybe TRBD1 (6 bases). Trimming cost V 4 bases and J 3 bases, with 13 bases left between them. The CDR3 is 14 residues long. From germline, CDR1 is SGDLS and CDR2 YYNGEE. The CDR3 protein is CASSHDRRDYGYTF. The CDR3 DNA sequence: TGTGCCAGCAGCCATGACAGGAGGGACTATGGCTACACCTTC.

The CDR3 coding sequence is TGTGCCAGCAGTAGGACAGAAAGAATCTACGAGCAGTACTTC. This codes for CASSRTERIYEQYF. V usage is TRBV6-5 and J usage is TRBJ2-7, with D possibly being TRBD1 (6 bases). V lost 5 bases, J lost 3 bases, and 14 bases lay in between. Germline CDR1 MNHEY, CDR2 SVGAGI. CDR3 length: 14 amino acids.

The CDR3 nucleotides are TGTGCTAGTGGTTTGGATACCTCCTACGAGCAGTACTTC. It encodes CASGLDTSYEQYF. The rearrangement uses TRBV12-5 and TRBJ2-7; D not resolved. Germline V gives CDR1 LGHNT, CDR2 FRNRAP. This CDR3 has 13 residues. V dropped 1 base and J dropped 0 bases, with 4 bases sitting between them.

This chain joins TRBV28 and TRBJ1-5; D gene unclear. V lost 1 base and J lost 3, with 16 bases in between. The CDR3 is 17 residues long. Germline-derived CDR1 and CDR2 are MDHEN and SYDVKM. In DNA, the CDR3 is TGTGCCAGCAGTTTATCTGCTGCAGCGGGCTTCAATCAGCCCCAGCATTTT. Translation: CASSLSAAAGFNQPQHF.

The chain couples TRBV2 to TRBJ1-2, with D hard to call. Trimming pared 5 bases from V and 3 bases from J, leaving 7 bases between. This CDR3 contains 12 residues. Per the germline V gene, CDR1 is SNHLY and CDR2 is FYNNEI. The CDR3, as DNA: TGTGCCAGCAGTAAAGATGACTATGGCTACACCTTC. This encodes CASSKDDYGYTF. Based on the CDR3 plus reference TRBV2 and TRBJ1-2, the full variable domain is EPEVTQTPSHQVTQMGQEVILRCVPISNHLYFYWYRQILGQKVEFLVSFYNNEISEKSEIFDDQFSVERPDGSNFTLKIRSTKLEDSAMYFCASSKDDYGYTFGSGTRLTVV.

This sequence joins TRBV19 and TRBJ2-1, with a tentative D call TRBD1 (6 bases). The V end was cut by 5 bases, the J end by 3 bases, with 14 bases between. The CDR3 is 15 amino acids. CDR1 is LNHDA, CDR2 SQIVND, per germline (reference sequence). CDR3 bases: TGTGCCAGTAGTCTGGGAGCGGACAGCTACAATGAGCAGTTCTTC. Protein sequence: CASSLGADSYNEQFF.

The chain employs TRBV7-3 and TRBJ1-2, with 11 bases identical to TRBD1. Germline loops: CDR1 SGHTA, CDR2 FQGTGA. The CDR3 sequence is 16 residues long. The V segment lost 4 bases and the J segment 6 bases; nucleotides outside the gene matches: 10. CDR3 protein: CASSSRTGGARDGYTF. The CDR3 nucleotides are TGTGCCAGCAGCTCTAGGACAGGGGGCGCAAGGGATGGCTACACCTTC.

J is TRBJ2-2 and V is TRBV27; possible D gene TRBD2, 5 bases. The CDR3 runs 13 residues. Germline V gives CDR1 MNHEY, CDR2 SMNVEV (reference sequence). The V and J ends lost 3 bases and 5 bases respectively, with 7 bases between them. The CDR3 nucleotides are TGTGCCAGCAGTTTTTGGACTACCGGGGAGCTGTTTTTT. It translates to CASSFWTTGELFF.